One sample yielded the 2 T cell receptor beta chains listed below, sequenced in a study of PD-L1 blockade in urothelial cancer. Time point here: pretreatment peripheral blood. Libraries were prepared by immunoSEQ multiplex PCR; TCRdb keeps only in-frame clonotypes and omits some of them. The sample shows approximately 71,000 clones, 84% of them seen only once. The sequencing used PBMCs, collected around atezolizumab (anti-PD-L1) treatment. These receptors originate from a woman aged 70-85 years with urothelial cancer.

Written as DNA, the CDR3 is TGTGCCAGCAGTGAACAGGGGGTAGAGACAGATACGCAGTATTTT. Its translation: CASSEQGVETDTQYF. The J gene is TRBJ2-3, the V gene TRBV2, with 7 bases lining up with TRBD1. After removal of 2 bases from V and 3 bases from J, the junction contained 5 bases not matched to a gene. The germline V gene encodes CDR1 SNHLY and CDR2 FYNNEI. The CDR3 totals 15 residues. The complete variable domain, with remaining parts taken from reference TRBV2 and TRBJ2-3, reads EPEVTQTPSHQVTQMGQEVILRCVPISNHLYFYWYRQILGQKVEFLVSFYNNEISEKSEIFDDQFSVERPDGSNFTLKIRSTKLEDSAMYFCASSEQGVETDTQYFGPGTRLTVL.

In DNA, the CDR3 is TGCGCCAGCAGCTATGGGACAGGGTCTGACCAAGAGACCCAGTACTTC. Its protein is CASSYGTGSDQETQYF. The chain recombines TRBV5-1 with TRBJ2-5; TRBD1 matches at 9 bases. The CDR3 runs to 16 residues. Germline values: CDR1 SGHRS, CDR2 YFSETQ. After removal of 3 bases from V and 0 bases from J, the junction contained 6 bases not matched to a gene.